This T cell receptor beta chain was captured by sequencing in a study of T cells in tuberculosis. In the study overall: T cells were selected with CD1B tetramers loaded with glucose monomycolate.

The CDR3 is made up of 13 amino acids. Trimming took 6 bases from V and 6 from J, leaving 14 bases between them. Germline assignment: CDR1 ENHRY and CDR2 SYGVKD. Thawed, overnight-rested PBMC were stained with GMM-loaded CD1B tetramer, viability dye and anti-CD3, then sorted. CD1B tetramers were loaded with Rhodococcus equi-derived C32 glucose monomycolate. Profiling relied on immunoSEQ multiplex PCR, and the TCRdb table lists in-frame clones only, not all of them. The data contain 85,000 to 90,000 clones, about nine tenths of them singletons. This clone was found a few times. This TCR came from an adult woman with latent tuberculosis. Input material: CD1b-GMM tetramer-negative cells sorted from PBMCs. This chain joins TRBV10-3 and TRBJ1-2; no firm D call. CDR3 loop: CAISAIGRHGYTF. The CDR3 DNA sequence: TGTGCCATCAGCGCGATCGGCAGGCATGGCTACACCTTC.